Below are 11 T cell receptor beta chains sequenced from a single sample in a study of blood T cell repertoires in COVID-19 (dated by TCRdb to between 2020 and 2021). Library preparation was by the immunoSEQ multiplex PCR assay. TCRdb holds this immuneACCESS table with in-frame rearrangements only. Some clones are missing; in checked studies, unresolved V genes explain under half, and the rest has no known cause. The sample table shows 180,000 or so clones, and approximately 83% are seen once. Roughly 9.8% of the sample rests with the top ten. Sample: peripheral blood. Receptor source: a human donor with active or convalescent COVID-19. The donor label of this sample is uncertain.

Remarks on this clone: The germline gene is not matched at one end of the junction; a read error may be the cause. This sequence joins TRBV24-1 and TRBJ1-1; D gene uncertain. Germline lookup yields CDR1 KGHDR and CDR2 SFDVKD. The CDR3 is made up of 13 amino acids. CDR3 in DNA: TGTGCCACCAGTGCAGGACTGAATACTGAAGCTTTCTTT. It encodes CATSAGLNTEAFF.

This rearrangement joins TRBV13 to TRBJ1-5; D is unresolved. The CDR3 runs 15 residues. V was shortened by 0 bases and J by 6 bases, with 12 bases between the two germline ends. Germline values: CDR1 PRHDT, CDR2 FYEKMQ (reference sequence). Written as DNA, the CDR3 is TGTGCCAGCAGCTTAGGCGTTTCGGGGATTCAGCCCCAGCATTTT. Protein: CASSLGVSGIQPQHF.

The CDR3 DNA sequence: TGTGCCAGTAGTATAGACAGGGAGGAGCTGTTTTTT. This codes for CASSIDREELFF. This rearrangement joins TRBV19 to TRBJ2-2; possible D gene TRBD1, 5 bases. The CDR3 consists of 12 residues. In germline, CDR1 is LNHDA, CDR2 SQIVND (reference sequence). V lost 0 bases, J lost 10 bases, and 6 bases lay in between. Full variable domain (rest looked up from reference TRBV19 and TRBJ2-2): DGGITQSPKYLFRKEGQNVTLSCEQNLNHDAMYWYRQDPGQGLRLIYYSQIVNDFQKGDIAEGYSVSREKKESFPLTVTSAQKNPTAFYLCASSIDREELFFGEGSRLTVL.

The chain's CDR3 is CASSSGQGGRVQSGETQYF. The CDR3 region has the DNA TGCGCCAGCAGTTCCGGACAGGGGGGTCGGGTCCAGAGTGGAGAGACCCAGTACTTC. The rearrangement links TRBV5-1 to TRBJ2-5, with 10 positions matching TRBD1. V dropped 5 bases and J dropped 4; count of bases not matched to a gene: 20. The CDR3 loop spans 19 amino acids. The germline V gene has CDR1 SGHRS and CDR2 YFSETQ.

The chain recombines TRBV3-1 (or the pseudogene TRBV3-2) with TRBJ2-5; possible D gene TRBD2, 6 bases. V lost 4 bases and J lost 5, with 17 bases in between. This CDR3 has 15 amino acids. The germline V gene has CDR1 LGHDT and CDR2 YNNKEL (reference sequence). CDR3 coding DNA: TGTGCCAGCAGCCCTATGAGTACGGGGAGGGAGACCCAGTACTTC. Its translation: CASSPMSTGRETQYF.

This clone was counted once. The genes are TRBV4-3 and TRBJ1-1; no clear D gene. Germline V gene lookup returns CDR1 LGHNA and CDR2 YSLEER. This CDR3 contains 15 residues. The ends were cut back, 1 base at V and 0 bases at J, with 9 bases in the middle. The CDR3 sequence: CASSQVKELNTEAFF. In DNA, the CDR3 is TGCGCCAGCAGCCAAGTGAAGGAGTTGAACACTGAAGCTTTCTTT.

This clone appeared a few times. The chain uses TRBV18 and TRBJ1-5; 12 nucleotides line up with TRBD1. The junction had 8 bases not matched to a gene; V was cut back by 2 bases and J by 9 bases. Germline V CDR1 and CDR2: KGHSH, LQKENI. The CDR3 has 16 residues. The CDR3 DNA sequence: TGTGCCAGCTCACCAGGCCCCGGGACAGGGGGCTGGCCCCAGCATTTT. Its translation is CASSPGPGTGGWPQHF.

The chain employs TRBV5-4 and TRBJ1-5; TRBD1 matches 8 bases. This CDR3 contains 17 residues. CDR1 is SGHNT, CDR2 YYREEE, per germline (reference sequence). With V trimmed by 0 bases and J by 3 bases, 8 bases remained unmatched. The CDR3 is CASSLGGARGPNQPQHF. As DNA, the CDR3 is TGTGCCAGCAGCTTGGGAGGGGCCAGGGGGCCCAATCAGCCCCAGCATTTT.

V usage is TRBV6-5 and J usage is TRBJ2-3, with D possibly TRBD2 on 5 matching bases. The V end lost 8 bases, the J end lost 9 bases, and 24 bases lay between the germline ends. CDR1 and CDR2 (germline): MNHEY, SVGAGI. The CDR3 is 15 residues long. The CDR3 DNA reads as TGTGCCAGCGGGTCGCACCCCTCGGGATCGGGGACGCAGTATTTT. Amino acid sequence: CASGSHPSGSGTQYF.

The chain carries TRBV27 and TRBJ1-5, with TRBD1 matching 7 bases. Trimming at V came to 6 bases and at J to 2 bases, leaving 4 bases not matched to a gene. CDR1 is MNHEY, CDR2 SMNVEV, per germline (reference sequence). The CDR3 covers 14 residues. The CDR3 is CASSIGQGNQPQHF. CDR3 in DNA: TGTGCCAGCAGCATTGGACAGGGCAATCAGCCCCAGCATTTT.

This sequence joins TRBV7-2 and TRBJ1-3; D is possibly TRBD1 (6 bases). Germline values: CDR1 SGHTA, CDR2 FQGNSA. V lost 5 bases and J lost 1, with 15 bases in between. The CDR3 loop spans 16 amino acids. CDR3 nucleotide sequence: TGTGCCAGCAGCGGAGGGGGGGCGGCATCTGGAAACACCATATATTTT. Amino acid sequence: CASSGGGAASGNTIYF.